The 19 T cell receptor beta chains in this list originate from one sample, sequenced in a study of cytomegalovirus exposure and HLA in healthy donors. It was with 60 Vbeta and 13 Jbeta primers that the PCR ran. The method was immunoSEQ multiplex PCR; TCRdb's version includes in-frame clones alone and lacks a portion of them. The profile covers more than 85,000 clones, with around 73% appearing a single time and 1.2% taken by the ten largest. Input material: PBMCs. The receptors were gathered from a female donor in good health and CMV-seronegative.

The CDR3 reads CASSSGTSGTGELFF. The CDR3, as DNA: TGTGCCAGCAGCTCCGGGACTAGCGGGACCGGGGAGCTGTTTTTT. The V call is TRBV7-6, the J call TRBJ2-2, with 12 bases lining up with TRBD2. The trim removed 4 bases at V and 5 bases at J, leaving 2 bases unmatched. CDR1 is SGHVS and CDR2 is FNYEAQ in the germline V gene. This CDR3 region has 15 residues.

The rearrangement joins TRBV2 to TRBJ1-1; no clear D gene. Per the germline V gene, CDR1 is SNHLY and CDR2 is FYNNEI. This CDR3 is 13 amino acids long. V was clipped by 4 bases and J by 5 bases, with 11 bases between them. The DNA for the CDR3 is TGTGCCAGCAGTGGAGGCCGGTGGACTGAAGCTTTCTTT. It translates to CASSGGRWTEAFF.

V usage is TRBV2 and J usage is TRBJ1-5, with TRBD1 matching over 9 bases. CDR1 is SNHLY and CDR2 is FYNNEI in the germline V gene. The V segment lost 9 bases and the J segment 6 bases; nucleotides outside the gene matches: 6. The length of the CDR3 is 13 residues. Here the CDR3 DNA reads TGTGCCAGTAACAGGGGGCGGATTCAGCCCCAGCATTTT. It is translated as CASNRGRIQPQHF.

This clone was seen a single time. CDR3 sequence: CASSIPRGEQFF. CDR3 DNA: TGTGCCAGTAGTATCCCAAGGGGTGAGCAGTTCTTC. V gene TRBV19 combines with J gene TRBJ2-1; a possible D gene is TRBD1 (5 bases). The CDR3 covers 12 residues. The V gene's germline CDR1 is LNHDA and CDR2 SQIVND (reference sequence). V gave up 3 bases and J gave up 9 bases, with 9 bases separating them. The whole variable domain, filled in from reference TRBV19 and TRBJ2-1, reads DGGITQSPKYLFRKEGQNVTLSCEQNLNHDAMYWYRQDPGQGLRLIYYSQIVNDFQKGDIAEGYSVSREKKESFPLTVTSAQKNPTAFYLCASSIPRGEQFFGPGTRLTVL.

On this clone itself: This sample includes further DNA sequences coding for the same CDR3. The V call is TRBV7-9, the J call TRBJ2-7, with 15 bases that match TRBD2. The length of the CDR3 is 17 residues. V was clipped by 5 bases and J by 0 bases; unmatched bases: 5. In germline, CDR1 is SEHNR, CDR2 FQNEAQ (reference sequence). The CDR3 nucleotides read TGTGCCAGCAGCCCCGGGACTAGCGGGAGGCCCTCCTACGAGCAGTACTTC. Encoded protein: CASSPGTSGRPSYEQYF. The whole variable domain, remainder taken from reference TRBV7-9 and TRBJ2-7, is DTGVSQNPRHKITKRGQNVTFRCDPISEHNRLYWYRQTLGQGPEFLTYFQNEAQLEKSRLLSDRFSAERPKGSFSTLEIQRTEQGDSAMYLCASSPGTSGRPSYEQYFGPGTRLTVT.

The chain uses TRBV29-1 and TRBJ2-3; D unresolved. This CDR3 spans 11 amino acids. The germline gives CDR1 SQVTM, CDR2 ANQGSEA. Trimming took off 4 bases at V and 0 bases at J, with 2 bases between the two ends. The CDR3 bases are TGCAGCGTTGCTAGCACAGATACGCAGTATTTT. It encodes CSVASTDTQYF.

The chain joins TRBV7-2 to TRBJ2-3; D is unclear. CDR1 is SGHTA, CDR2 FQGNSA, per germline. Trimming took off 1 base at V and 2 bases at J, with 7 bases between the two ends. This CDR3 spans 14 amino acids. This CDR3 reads CASSLGSTTDTQYF. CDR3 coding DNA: TGTGCCAGCAGCTTAGGGAGTACCACAGATACGCAGTATTTT.

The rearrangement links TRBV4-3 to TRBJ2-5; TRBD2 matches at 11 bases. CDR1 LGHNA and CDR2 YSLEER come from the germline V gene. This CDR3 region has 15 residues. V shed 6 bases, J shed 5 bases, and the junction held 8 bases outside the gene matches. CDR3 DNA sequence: TGCGCCAGCAGTAGCGGGGGGGCCTTTGGGGAGACCCAGTACTTC. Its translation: CASSSGGAFGETQYF.

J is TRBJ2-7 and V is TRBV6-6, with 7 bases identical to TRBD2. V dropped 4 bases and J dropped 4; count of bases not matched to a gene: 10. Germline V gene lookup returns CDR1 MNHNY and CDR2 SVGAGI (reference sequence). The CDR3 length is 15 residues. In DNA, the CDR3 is TGTGCCAGCAGTTCCTCCGGGGAGGGGTCTTACGAGCAGTACTTC. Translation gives CASSSSGEGSYEQYF.

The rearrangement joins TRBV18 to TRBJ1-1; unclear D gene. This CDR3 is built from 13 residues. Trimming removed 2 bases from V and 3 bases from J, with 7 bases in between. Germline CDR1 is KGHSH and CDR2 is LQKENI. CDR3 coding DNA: TGTGCCAGCTCACCAGAGAGGGACACTGAAGCTTTCTTT. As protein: CASSPERDTEAFF.

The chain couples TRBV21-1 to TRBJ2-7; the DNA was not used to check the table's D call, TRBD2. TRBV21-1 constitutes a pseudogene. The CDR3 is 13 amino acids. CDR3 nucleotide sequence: TGTGCCAGCAGCAAAGAGGGAGCTTACGAGCAGTACTTC. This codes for CASSKEGAYEQYF.

The CDR3 DNA reads TGTGCCAGCAGTTTTCTTCCTAGCGGGGCCTACGAGCAGTACTTC. Translating it yields CASSFLPSGAYEQYF. J is TRBJ2-7 and V is TRBV28; 9 nucleotides align to TRBD2. The trim removed 3 bases at V and 2 bases at J, leaving 5 bases unmatched. The CDR3 length is 15 residues. The germline V gene has CDR1 MDHEN and CDR2 SYDVKM.

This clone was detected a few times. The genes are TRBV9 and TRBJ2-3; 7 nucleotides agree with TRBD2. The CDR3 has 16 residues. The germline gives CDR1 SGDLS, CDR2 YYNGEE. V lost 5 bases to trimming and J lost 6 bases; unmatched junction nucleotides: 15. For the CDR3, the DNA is TGTGCCAGCAGTTCCCAGGAGATCAGCGGGGAGGATACGCAGTATTTT. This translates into CASSSQEISGEDTQYF.

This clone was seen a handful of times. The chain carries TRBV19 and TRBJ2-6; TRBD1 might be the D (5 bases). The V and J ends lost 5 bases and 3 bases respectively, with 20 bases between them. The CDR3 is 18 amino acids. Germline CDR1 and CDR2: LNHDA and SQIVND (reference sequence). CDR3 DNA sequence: TGTGCCAGTAGTCTAAATAGGGGCGGCTCCTTTGGGGCCAACGTCCTGACTTTC. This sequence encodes CASSLNRGGSFGANVLTF.

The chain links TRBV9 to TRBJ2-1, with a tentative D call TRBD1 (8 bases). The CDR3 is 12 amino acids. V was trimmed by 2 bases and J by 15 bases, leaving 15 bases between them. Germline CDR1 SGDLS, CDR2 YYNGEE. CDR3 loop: CASSVGQGGPFF. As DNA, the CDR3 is TGTGCCAGCAGCGTCGGACAGGGAGGGCCGTTCTTC.

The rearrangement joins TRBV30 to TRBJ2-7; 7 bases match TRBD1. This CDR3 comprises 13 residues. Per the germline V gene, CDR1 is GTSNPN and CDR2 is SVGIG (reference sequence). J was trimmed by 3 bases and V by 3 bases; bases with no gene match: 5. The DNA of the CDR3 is TGTGCCTGGAGCCGGGACAGCCTCTACGAGCAGTACTTC. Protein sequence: CAWSRDSLYEQYF.

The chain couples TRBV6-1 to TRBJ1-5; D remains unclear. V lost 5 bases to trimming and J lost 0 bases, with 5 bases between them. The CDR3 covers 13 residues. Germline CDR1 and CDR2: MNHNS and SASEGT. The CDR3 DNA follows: TGTGCCAGCAGTTCCAATAGCAATCAGCCCCAGCATTTT. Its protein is CASSSNSNQPQHF.

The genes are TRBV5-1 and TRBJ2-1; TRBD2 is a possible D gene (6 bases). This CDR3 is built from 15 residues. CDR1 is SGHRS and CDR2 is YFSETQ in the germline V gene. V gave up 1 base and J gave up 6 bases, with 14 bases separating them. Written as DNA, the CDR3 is TGCGCCAGCAGCTTGACGCCAGGAGGGGTCAATGAGCAGTTCTTC. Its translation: CASSLTPGGVNEQFF.

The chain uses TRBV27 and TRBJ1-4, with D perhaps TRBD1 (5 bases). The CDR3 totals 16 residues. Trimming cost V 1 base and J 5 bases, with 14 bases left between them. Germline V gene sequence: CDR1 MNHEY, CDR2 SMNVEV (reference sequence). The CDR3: CASSLYGPGGNEKLFF. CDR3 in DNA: TGTGCCAGCAGTTTATACGGTCCCGGGGGGAATGAAAAACTGTTTTTT.